This T cell receptor beta chain was retrieved from a study of radiation and T cells in renal cell carcinoma (dated by TCRdb to the early 2020s). At the level of the whole study: A total of around 50 samples underwent TCR beta sequencing, made up of roughly 26 tumors and roughly 27 peripheral blood samples. Across all 55 or so samples, 4 million to 5 million unique CDR3 nucleotide sequences encoding 2,658,974 unique CDR3 amino acid sequences were identified. What the research found in general, with its limitations: Compared with control tumors, irradiated tumors had a greater number of dominant CDR3 motifs, and those motifs took up a bigger portion of the repertoire. Because only small tumor regions of roughly 1 g were available, intratumoral heterogeneity was not captured. TCR clonality was higher in irradiated tumors than in controls, as the top 100 clonotypes made up an average of approximately 50% of the repertoire in irradiated tumors compared with about 43% in nephrectomy-only tumors. Because the trial had a single-armed design, the trial could not examine how radiation dose or scheduling affected the TCR repertoire.

The CDR3 holds 18 amino acids from the cysteine to the phenylalanine. Only the CDR3 region is kept as DNA, spanning 54 bases read in frame from base 1. From a lookup of the germline V gene, CDR1 and CDR2 are LGHNT and FRNRAP. After removal of 2 bases from V and 3 bases from J, the junction retains 8 bases not matched to a gene. About this clone: The antigen this receptor binds is unknown. Within one base of it there is no much larger clone, and no base qualities were kept.

Per the publication, the time point label means: tumor resected at nephrectomy. Sample treatment or condition, as interpreted from the label and publication: treatment-naive control, cytoreductive nephrectomy. Control tumors were obtained from treatment-naive renal cell carcinoma patients in whom cytoreductive nephrectomy was performed without prior radiation. All patients had renal cell carcinoma with clear cell pathology. The control tumors used for TCR sequencing were from a few females and approximately ten males, were resected between the early 2010s and the mid-2010s, and had a median patient age of roughly 58 years (range about 40 to 85). The tumors were dissociated mechanically, digested with collagenase/hyaluronidase at 37 degrees C, processed in gentleMACS C tubes, and kept in liquid nitrogen. Genomic DNA for TCR sequencing was prepared using the QIAamp DNA Blood Mini Kit (Qiagen). The analyses included just those samples that passed every quality control check.

Following the manufacturer's recommendations, the immunoSEQ kit was used to generate TCR beta libraries from genomic DNA. To prepare libraries, a first multiplex PCR with proprietary primers was run, followed by a second PCR that added unique barcodes, and a bead cleanup was done after each round. A positive control reaction and a negative control reaction, both provided in the kit, were run with every batch of samples. The final libraries were assessed on an Agilent 4200 TapeStation D1000 ScreenTape, pooled by volume, and quantified by qPCR. Sequencing ran on an Illumina NextSeq500 with a MidOutput 150-cycle cartridge, using 156 Read1 and 15 Index1 cycles with kit custom primers. The pooled library was loaded at 0.95 to 1 pM with around 20% PhiX control spiked in. Regarding the original processing steps: The vendor-processed data were analyzed in R, and a clonotype was defined as all T cells that share the same CDR3 nucleotide sequence. In the clone abundance analyses, frequencies in each sample were normalized to that sample's 10,000 most abundant clones. Public T cell clones, which averaged fewer than five per sample, were excluded before analysis. The dominant motif analysis was done with ImmunoMap using the PAM10 matrix, a gap penalty of 30, and a homology threshold of 0.3, and motifs with a cumulative frequency of at least 0.01 were considered dominant. TCRdb holds this immuneACCESS table with in-frame rearrangements only. Some clones are missing; in checked studies, unresolved V genes explain under half, and the rest has no known cause. V, J and clone size derive from that table, while D and trimming were established from the DNA sequence. Counted in this sample were around 22,000 clones; roughly 60% of them appeared once. The biggest ten clones account for 22% of the sample.

The receptor's source is a man in his forties with renal cell carcinoma. Sequenced here: tumor tissue, sampled from a patient whose treatment was nephrectomy without radiotherapy. In this chain, TRBV12-5 is recombined with TRBJ2-3; TRBD2 lines up with 13 middle nucleotides. The CDR3 corresponds to CASGLTRTSGSATDTQYF. The bases are TGTGCTAGTGGTTTGACCCGGACTAGCGGGAGTGCGACAGATACGCAGTATTTT.